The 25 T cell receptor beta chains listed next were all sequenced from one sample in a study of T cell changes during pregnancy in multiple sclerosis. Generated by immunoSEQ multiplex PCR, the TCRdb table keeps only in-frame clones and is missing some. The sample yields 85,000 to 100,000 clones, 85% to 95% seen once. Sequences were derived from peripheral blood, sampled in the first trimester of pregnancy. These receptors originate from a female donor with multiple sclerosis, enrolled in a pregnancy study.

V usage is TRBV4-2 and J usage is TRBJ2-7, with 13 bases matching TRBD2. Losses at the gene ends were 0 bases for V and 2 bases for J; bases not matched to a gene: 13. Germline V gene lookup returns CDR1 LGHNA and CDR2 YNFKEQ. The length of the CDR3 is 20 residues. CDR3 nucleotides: TGTGCCAGCAGCCAAGATTGGGCCGGGACTAGCGGGAACGGAGCCTACGAGCAGTACTTC. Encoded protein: CASSQDWAGTSGNGAYEQYF.

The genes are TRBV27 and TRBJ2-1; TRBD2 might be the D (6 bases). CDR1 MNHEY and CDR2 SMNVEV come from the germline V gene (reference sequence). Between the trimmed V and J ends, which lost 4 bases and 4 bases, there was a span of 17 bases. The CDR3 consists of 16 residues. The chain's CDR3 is CASSSPLRDSYNEQFF. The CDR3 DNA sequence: TGTGCCAGCAGTTCGCCCCTCCGGGACTCATACAATGAGCAGTTCTTC.

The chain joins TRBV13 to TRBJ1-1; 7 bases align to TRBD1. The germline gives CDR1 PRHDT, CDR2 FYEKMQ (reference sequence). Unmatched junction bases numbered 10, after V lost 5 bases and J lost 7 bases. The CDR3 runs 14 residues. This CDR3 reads CASSPVGGSGEAFF. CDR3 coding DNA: TGTGCCAGCAGCCCTGTAGGGGGCTCGGGTGAAGCTTTCTTT.

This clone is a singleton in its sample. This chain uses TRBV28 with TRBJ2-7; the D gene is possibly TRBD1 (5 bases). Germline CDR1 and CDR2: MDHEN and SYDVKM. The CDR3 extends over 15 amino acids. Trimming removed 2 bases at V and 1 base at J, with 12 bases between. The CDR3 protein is CASSLKTGLSYEQYF. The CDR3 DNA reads TGTGCCAGCAGTTTAAAAACAGGTCTTTCCTACGAGCAGTACTTC.

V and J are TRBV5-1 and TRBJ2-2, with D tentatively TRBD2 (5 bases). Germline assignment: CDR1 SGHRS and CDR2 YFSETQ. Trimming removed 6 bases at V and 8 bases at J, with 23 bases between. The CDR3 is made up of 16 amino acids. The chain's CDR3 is CASTPRVDGRGGELFF. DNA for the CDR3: TGCGCCAGCACCCCGCGGGTGGACGGCAGAGGGGGGGAGCTGTTTTTT.

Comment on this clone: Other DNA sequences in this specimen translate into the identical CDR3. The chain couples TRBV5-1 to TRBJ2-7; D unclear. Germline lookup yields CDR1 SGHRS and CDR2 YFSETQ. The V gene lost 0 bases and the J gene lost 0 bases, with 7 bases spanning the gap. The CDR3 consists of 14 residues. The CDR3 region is CASSLGQASYEQYF. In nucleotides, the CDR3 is TGCGCCAGCAGCTTGGGGCAGGCCTCCTACGAGCAGTACTTC.

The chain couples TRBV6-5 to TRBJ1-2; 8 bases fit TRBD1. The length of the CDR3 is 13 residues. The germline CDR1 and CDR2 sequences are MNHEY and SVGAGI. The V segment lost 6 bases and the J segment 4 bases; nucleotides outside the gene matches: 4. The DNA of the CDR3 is TGTGCCAGCAGCCGACAGGGGATCTATGGCTACACCTTC. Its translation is CASSRQGIYGYTF.

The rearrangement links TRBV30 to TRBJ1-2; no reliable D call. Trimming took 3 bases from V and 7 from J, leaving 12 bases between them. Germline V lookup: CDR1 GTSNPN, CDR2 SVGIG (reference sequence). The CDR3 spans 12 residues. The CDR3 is CAWRLGNVGYTF. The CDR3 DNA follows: TGTGCCTGGAGACTAGGGAACGTTGGCTACACCTTC.

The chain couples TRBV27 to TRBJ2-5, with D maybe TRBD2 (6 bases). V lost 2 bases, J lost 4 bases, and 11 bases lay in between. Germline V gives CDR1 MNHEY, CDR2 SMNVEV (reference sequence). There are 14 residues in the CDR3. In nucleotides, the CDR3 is TGTGCCAGCAGTTTACTCGGGGGTGGAGAGACCCAGTACTTC. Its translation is CASSLLGGGETQYF.

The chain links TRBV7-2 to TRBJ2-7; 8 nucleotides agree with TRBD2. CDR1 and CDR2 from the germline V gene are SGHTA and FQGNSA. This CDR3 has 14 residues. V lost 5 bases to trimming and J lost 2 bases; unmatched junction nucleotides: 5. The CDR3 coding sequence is TGTGCCAGCAGCGTTAGCGGGACTACCTACGAGCAGTACTTC. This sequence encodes CASSVSGTTYEQYF. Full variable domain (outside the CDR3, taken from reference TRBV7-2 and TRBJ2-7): GAGVSQSPSNKVTEKGKDVELRCDPISGHTALYWYRQSLGQGLEFLIYFQGNSAPDKSGLPSDRFSAERTGGSVSTLTIQRTQQEDSAVYLCASSVSGTTYEQYFGPGTRLTVT.

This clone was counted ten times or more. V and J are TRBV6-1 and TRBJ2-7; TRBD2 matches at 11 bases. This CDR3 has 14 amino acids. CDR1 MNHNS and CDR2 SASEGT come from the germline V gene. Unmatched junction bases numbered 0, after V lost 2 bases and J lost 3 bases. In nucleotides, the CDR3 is TGTGCCAGCAGTGAAACTAGCGGGAGCTACGAGCAGTACTTC. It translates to CASSETSGSYEQYF.

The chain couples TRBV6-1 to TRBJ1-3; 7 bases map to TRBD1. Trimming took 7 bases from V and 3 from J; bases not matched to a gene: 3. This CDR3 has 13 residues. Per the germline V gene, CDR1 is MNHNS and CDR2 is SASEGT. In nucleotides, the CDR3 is TGTGCCAGCAAACAGGGGATTGGAAACACCATATATTTT. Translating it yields CASKQGIGNTIYF.

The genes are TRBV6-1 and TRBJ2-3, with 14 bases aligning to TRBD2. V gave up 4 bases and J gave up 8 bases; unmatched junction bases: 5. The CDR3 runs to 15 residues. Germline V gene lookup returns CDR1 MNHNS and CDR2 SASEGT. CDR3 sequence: CASSATSGRAATQYF. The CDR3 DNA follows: TGTGCCAGCAGTGCGACTAGCGGGAGGGCCGCTACGCAGTATTTT.

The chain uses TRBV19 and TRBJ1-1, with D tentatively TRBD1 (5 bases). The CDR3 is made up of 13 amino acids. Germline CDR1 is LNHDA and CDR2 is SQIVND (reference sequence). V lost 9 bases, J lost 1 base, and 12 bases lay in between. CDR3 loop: CASSGAPNTEAFF. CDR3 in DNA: TGTGCCAGCTCTGGGGCCCCGAACACTGAAGCTTTCTTT.

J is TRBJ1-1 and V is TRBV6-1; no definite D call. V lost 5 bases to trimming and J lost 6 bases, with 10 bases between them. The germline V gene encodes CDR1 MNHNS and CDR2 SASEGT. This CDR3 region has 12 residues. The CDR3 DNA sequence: TGTGCCAGCAGTTATATAGGAGCTGAAGCTTTCTTT. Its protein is CASSYIGAEAFF.

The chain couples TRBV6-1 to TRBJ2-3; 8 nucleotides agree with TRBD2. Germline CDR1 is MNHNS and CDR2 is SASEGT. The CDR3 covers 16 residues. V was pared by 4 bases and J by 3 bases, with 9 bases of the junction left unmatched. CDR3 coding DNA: TGTGCCAGCAGTGCCACCACTAGCGGAATAACAGATACGCAGTATTTT. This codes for CASSATTSGITDTQYF.

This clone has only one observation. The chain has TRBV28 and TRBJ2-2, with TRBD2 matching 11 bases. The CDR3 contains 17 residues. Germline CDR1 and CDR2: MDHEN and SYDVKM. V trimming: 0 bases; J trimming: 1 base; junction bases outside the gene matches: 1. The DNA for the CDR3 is TGTGCCAGCAGTTTATGGACTAGCGGGATGAACACCGGGGAGCTGTTTTTT. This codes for CASSLWTSGMNTGELFF. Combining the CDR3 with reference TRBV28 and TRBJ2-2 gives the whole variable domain DVKVTQSSRYLVKRTGEKVFLECVQDMDHENMFWYRQDPGLGLRLIYFSYDVKMKEKGDIPEGYSVSREKKERFSLILESASTNQTSMYLCASSLWTSGMNTGELFFGEGSRLTVL.

Here the CDR3 DNA reads TGCGCCAGCAGCTTGGTCCTAGCGGGCACAGATACGCAGTATTTT. This gives the protein CASSLVLAGTDTQYF. V is TRBV5-1 and J is TRBJ2-3; TRBD2 agrees at 7 bases. V was clipped by 0 bases and J by 1 base; unmatched bases: 2. The germline gives CDR1 SGHRS, CDR2 YFSETQ. The CDR3 is 15 amino acids.

The CDR3: CASSFPRAGANTGELFF. In nucleotides, the CDR3 is TGTGCCAGCAGTTTCCCCCGAGCAGGGGCTAACACCGGGGAGCTGTTTTTT. This sequence joins TRBV28 and TRBJ2-2, with D perhaps matching TRBD1 (6 bases). The V and J ends lost 3 bases and 2 bases respectively, with 16 bases between them. Per germline, CDR1 MDHEN and CDR2 SYDVKM. CDR3 length: 17 residues.

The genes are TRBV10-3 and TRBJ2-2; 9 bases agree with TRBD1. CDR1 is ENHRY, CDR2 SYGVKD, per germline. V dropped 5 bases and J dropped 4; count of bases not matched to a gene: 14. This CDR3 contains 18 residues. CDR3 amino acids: CAISILLPGQGSTGELFF. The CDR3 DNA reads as TGTGCCATCAGTATACTTCTCCCGGGACAGGGTAGCACCGGGGAGCTGTTTTTT.

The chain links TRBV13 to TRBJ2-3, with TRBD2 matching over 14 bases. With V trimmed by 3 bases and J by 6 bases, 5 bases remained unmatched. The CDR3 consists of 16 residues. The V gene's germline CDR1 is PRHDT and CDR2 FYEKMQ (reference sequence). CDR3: CASSLTSGRATDTQYF. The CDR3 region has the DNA TGTGCCAGCAGCTTGACTAGCGGGAGGGCCACGGATACGCAGTATTTT.

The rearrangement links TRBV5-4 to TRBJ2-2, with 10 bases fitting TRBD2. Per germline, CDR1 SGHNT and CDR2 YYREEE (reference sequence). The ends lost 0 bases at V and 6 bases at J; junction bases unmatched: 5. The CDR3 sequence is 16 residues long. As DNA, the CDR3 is TGTGCCAGCAGCTTGGCCAGCGGGAGGGCTGCCGGGGAGCTGTTTTTT. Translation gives CASSLASGRAAGELFF.

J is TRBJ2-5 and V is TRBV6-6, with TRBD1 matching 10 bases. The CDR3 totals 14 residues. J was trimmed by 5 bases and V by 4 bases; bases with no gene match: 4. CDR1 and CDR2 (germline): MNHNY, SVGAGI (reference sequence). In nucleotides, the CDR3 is TGTGCCAGCAGTTGGACAGGGGGGCGGGAGACCCAGTACTTC. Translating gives CASSWTGGRETQYF.

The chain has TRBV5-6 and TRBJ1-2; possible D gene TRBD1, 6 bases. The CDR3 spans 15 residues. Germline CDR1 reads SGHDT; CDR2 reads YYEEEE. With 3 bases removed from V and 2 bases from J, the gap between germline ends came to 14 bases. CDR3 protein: CASSSRGHGNYGYTF. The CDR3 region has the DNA TGTGCCAGCAGCTCCCGGGGACACGGGAACTATGGCTACACCTTC.

The CDR3 protein is CASREHNTEAFF. In DNA form, the CDR3 reads TGTGCCAGCCGGGAACACAACACTGAAGCTTTCTTT. This rearrangement joins TRBV28 to TRBJ1-1, with D unclear. The CDR3 spans 12 residues. Trimming shortened V by 8 bases and J by 2 bases, and 9 bases separated the two germline ends. The germline CDR1 and CDR2 sequences are MDHEN and SYDVKM.